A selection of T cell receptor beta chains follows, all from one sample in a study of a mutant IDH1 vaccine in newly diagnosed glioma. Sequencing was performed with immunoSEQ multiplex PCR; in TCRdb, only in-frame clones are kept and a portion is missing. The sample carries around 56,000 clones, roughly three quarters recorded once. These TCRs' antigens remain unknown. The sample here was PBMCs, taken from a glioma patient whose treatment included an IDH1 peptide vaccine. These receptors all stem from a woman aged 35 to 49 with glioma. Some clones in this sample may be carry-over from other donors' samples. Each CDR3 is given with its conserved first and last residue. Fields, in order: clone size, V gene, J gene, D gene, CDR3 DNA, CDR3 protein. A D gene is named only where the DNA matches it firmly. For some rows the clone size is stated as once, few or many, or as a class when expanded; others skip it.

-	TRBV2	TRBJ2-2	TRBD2	TGTGCCAGTGATGCAGCGGGGAGAGAAAACACCGGGGAGCTGTTTTTT	CASDAAGRENTGELFF
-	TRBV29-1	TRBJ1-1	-	TGCAGCGTGTGGACATATAGCACTGAAGCTTTCTTT	CSVWTYSTEAFF
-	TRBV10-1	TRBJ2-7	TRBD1	TGCGCCAGCCGAAAACAGGGGGCGCGGGACGAGCAGTACTTC	CASRKQGARDEQYF
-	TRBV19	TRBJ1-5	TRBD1	TGTGCCAGTCACCGGGACAGGGGGCGGAAAGGGGGCAATCAGCCCCAGCATTTT	CASHRDRGRKGGNQPQHF
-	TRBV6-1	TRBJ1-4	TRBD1	TGTGCCAGCAGTGAAGGGGGACAGGGGGTGGAAAAACTGTTTTTT	CASSEGGQGVEKLFF
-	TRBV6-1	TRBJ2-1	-	TGTGCCATCCAGACTTTTTACAATGAGCAGTTCTTC	CAIQTFYNEQFF
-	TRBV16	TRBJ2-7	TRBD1	TGTGCCAGCAGTAGACAGGGCGACGAGCAGTACTTC	CASSRQGDEQYF
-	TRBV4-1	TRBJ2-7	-	TGCGCCAGCAGCGCAAGGGGGTTGAACATTTGGAGCTCCTACGAGCAGTACTTC	CASSARGLNIWSSYEQYF
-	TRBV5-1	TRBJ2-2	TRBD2	TGCGCCAGCAGCCCGGGACTAGTTGCCGGGGAGCTGTTTTTT	CASSPGLVAGELFF
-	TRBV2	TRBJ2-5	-	TGTGCCAGTTTACAAGAGACCCAGTACTTC	CASLQETQYF
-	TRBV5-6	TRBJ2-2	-	TGTGCCAGCAGCTGGGGGGACTTCTCCGGGGAGCTGTTTTTT	CASSWGDFSGELFF
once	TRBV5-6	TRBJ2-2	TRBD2	TGTGCCAGCAGCTGGGGGCTAGCGGGGGTAGGCACCGGGGAGCTGTTTTTT	CASSWGLAGVGTGELFF
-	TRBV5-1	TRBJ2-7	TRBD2	TGCGCCAGCAGCTTGTGGTCGGCTAGCGGGGCCCCCTACGAGCAGTACTTC	CASSLWSASGAPYEQYF
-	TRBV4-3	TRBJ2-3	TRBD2	TGCGCCAGCAGCCGTATAGCGGGGGGGACAGATACGCAGTATTTT	CASSRIAGGTDTQYF
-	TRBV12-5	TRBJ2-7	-	TGTGCTAGTGGTTTGGTACTCCGGGGGACCACCGACCAGCAGTACTTC	CASGLVLRGTTDQQYF
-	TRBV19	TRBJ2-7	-	TGTGCCAGTAGTAAACAGGGAGCCTCCTACGAGCAGTACTTC	CASSKQGASYEQYF
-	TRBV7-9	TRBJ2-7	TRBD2	TGTGCCAGCGGGCCTGGGAGGGTTGGCTACGAGCAGTACTTC	CASGPGRVGYEQYF
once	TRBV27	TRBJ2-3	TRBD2	TGTGCCAGCAGTGTAGACGACCTAGCGGGGGGTGTCACAGATACGCAGTATTTT	CASSVDDLAGGVTDTQYF
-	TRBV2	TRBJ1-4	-	TGTGCCAGCAGCCCCCCCGGACGATCCGATGGAAAACTGTTTTTT	CASSPPGRSDGKLFF
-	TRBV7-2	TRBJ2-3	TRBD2	TGTGCCAGCAGCTTCCTAGGGACTAGCGGGGGAGATACGCAGTATTTT	CASSFLGTSGGDTQYF
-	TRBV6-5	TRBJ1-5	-	TGTGCCAGCCAGCAGTATAGCAATCAGCCCCAGCATTTT	CASQQYSNQPQHF
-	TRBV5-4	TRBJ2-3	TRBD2	TGTGCCAGCAGCTTTCCTCGGGGGGGCGGAATGGGCACAGATACGCAGTATTTT	CASSFPRGGGMGTDTQYF
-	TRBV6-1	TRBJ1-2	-	TGTGCCAGCAGGGGTGCCTATGGCTACACCTTC	CASRGAYGYTF
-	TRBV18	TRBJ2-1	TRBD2	TGTGCCAGCTCACCCCTCACTAGCGGGGTCGACAATGAGCAGTTCTTC	CASSPLTSGVDNEQFF
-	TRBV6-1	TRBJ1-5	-	TGTGCCAGCAGTGCCTGGGGAGACACTAGCAATCAGCCCCAGCATTTT	CASSAWGDTSNQPQHF
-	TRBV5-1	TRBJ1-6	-	TGCGCCAGCAGCTTGAACGGGGCATCTGATTCACCCCTCCACTTT	CASSLNGASDSPLHF
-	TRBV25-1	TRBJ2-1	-	TGTGCCAGCACTGGGGAGACCTACGAGCAGTTCTTC	CASTGETYEQFF
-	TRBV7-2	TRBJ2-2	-	TGTGCCAGCAGCGGAGCTGGCACCGGGGAGCTGTTTTTT	CASSGAGTGELFF
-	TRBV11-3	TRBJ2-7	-	TGTGCCAGCAGCTTAAGGGGAGAGGCGGGCTCCTACGAGCAGTACTTC	CASSLRGEAGSYEQYF
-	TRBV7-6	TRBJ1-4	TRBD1	TGTGCCAGCAGCTTAGAGGCCCCAGGGGGCGCGGTCTCTAATGAAAAACTGTTTTTT	CASSLEAPGGAVSNEKLFF
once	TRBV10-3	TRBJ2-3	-	TGTGCCATCAGTGAGGTGCCTGTGGATACGCAGTATTTT	CAISEVPVDTQYF
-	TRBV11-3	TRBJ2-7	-	TGTGCCAGCAGCCTAGAGGGGGGCAGCGACGAGCAGTACTTC	CASSLEGGSDEQYF
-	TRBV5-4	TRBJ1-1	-	TGTGCCAGCAGCTCCGCGGGGCGGGGCGTTGACACTGAAGCTTTCTTT	CASSSAGRGVDTEAFF
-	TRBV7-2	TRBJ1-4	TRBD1	TGTGCCAGCAGCCTCAGGTCGGGACAGAGGAGGGGAAAACTGTTTTTT	CASSLRSGQRRGKLFF
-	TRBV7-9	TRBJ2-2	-	TGTGCCAGCAGCGCACCTAGGCAGGGACACGAGAACACCGGGGAGCTGTTTTTT	CASSAPRQGHENTGELFF
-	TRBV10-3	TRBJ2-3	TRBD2	TGTGCCATCGGGAGCGGGGGGGGCACAACAGATACGCAGTATTTT	CAIGSGGGTTDTQYF
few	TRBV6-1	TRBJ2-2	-	TGTGCCAGCAGTGCCGGGACGGTTCGGGAGCTGTTTTTT	CASSAGTVRELFF
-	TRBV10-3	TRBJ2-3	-	TGTGCCATCAGTGCCTCAGATACGCAGTATTTT	CAISASDTQYF
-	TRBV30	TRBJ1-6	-	TGTGCCTGGAGGGGGCGGCAGTATAATTCACCCCTCCACTTT	CAWRGRQYNSPLHF
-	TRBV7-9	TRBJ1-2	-	TGTGCCAGCAGCTTAGTGGGGACGAACTATGGCTACACCTTC	CASSLVGTNYGYTF
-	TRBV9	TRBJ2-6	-	TGTGCCAGCAGCGTAACCATTACCTCCTCTGGGGCCAACGTCCTGACTTTC	CASSVTITSSGANVLTF